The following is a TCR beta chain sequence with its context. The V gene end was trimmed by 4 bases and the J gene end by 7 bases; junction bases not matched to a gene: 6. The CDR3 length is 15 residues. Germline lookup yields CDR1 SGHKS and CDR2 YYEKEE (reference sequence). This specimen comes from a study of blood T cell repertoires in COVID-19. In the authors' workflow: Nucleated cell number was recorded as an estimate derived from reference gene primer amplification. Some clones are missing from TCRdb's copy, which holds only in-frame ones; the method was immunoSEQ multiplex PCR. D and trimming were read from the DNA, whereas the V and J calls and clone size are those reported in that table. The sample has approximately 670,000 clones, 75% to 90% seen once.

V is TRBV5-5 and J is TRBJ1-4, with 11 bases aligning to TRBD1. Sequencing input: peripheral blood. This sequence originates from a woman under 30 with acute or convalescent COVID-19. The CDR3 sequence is CASSPRTGGSEKLFF. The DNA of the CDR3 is TGTGCCAGCAGCCCCCGGACAGGGGGCAGTGAAAAACTGTTTTTT.